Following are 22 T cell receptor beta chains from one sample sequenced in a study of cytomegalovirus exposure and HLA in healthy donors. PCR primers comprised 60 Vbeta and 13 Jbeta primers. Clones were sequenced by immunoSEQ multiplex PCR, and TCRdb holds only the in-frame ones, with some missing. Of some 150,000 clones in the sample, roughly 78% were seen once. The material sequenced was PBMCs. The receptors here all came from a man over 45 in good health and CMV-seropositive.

The CDR3 loop reads CASSGGQYYGYTF. DNA of the CDR3: TGTGCCAGCAGCGGGGGACAGTACTATGGCTACACCTTC. The genes are TRBV7-2 and TRBJ1-2; 7 bases line up with TRBD1. The V gene's germline CDR1 is SGHTA and CDR2 FQGNSA. CDR3 length equals 13 residues. J was trimmed by 3 bases and V by 5 bases; bases with no gene match: 3.

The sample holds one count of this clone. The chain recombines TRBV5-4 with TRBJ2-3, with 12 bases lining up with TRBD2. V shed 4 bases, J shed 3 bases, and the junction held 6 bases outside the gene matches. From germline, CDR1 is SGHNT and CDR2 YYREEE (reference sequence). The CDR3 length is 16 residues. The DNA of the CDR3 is TGTGCCAGCAGCCCGAAGACTAGCGGGAGAACAGATACGCAGTATTTT. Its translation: CASSPKTSGRTDTQYF.

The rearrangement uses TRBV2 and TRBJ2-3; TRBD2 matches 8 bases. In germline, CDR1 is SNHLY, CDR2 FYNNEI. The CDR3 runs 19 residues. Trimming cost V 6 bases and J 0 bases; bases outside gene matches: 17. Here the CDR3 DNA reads TGTGCCAGCAGACGACTGCGCGGGGGGAAACTAACTAGCACAGATACGCAGTATTTT. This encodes CASRRLRGGKLTSTDTQYF. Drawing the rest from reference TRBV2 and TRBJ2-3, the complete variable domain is EPEVTQTPSHQVTQMGQEVILRCVPISNHLYFYWYRQILGQKVEFLVSFYNNEISEKSEIFDDQFSVERPDGSNFTLKIRSTKLEDSAMYFCASRRLRGGKLTSTDTQYFGPGTRLTVL.

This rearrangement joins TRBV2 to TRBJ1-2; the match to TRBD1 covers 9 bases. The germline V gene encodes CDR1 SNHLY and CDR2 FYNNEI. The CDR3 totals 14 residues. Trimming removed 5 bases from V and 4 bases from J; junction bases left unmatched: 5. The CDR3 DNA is TGTGCCAGCAGTAGAGGGACAGGGATCTATGGCTACACCTTC. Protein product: CASSRGTGIYGYTF.

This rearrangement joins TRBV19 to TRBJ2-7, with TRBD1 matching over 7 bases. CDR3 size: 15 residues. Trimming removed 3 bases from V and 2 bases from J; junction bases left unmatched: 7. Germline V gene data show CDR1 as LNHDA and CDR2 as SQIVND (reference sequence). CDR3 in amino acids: CASSMKTGFPYEQYF. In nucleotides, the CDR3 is TGTGCCAGTAGTATGAAGACAGGGTTCCCCTACGAGCAGTACTTC.

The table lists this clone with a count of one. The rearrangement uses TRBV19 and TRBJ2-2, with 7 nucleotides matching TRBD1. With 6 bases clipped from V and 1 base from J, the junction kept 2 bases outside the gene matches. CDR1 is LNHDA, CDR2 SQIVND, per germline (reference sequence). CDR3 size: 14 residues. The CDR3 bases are TGTGCCAGTAGGACAGGGAGGAACACCGGGGAGCTGTTTTTT. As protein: CASRTGRNTGELFF.

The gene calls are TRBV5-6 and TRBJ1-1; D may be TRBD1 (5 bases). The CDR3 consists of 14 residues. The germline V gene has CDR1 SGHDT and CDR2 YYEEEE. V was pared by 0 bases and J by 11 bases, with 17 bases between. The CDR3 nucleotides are TGTGCCAGCAGCTTGGACAGGTCCGCACATGTGGCTTTCTTT. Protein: CASSLDRSAHVAFF.

The CDR3 sequence: CASRQDRVDTEAFF. In DNA form, the CDR3 reads TGTGCCAGCAGGCAAGACAGGGTCGACACTGAAGCTTTCTTT. This sequence joins TRBV2 and TRBJ1-1, with TRBD1 matching over 7 bases. V lost 6 bases to trimming and J lost 3 bases; unmatched junction nucleotides: 7. CDR1 SNHLY and CDR2 FYNNEI come from the germline V gene. This CDR3 comprises 14 residues.

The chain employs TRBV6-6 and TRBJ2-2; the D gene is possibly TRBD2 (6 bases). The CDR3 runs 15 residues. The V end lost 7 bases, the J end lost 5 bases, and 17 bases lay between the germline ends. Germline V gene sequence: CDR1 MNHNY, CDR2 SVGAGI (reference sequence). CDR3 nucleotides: TGTGCCAGCACCTACGGGGCGGGAAAAACCGGGGAGCTGTTTTTT. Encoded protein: CASTYGAGKTGELFF.

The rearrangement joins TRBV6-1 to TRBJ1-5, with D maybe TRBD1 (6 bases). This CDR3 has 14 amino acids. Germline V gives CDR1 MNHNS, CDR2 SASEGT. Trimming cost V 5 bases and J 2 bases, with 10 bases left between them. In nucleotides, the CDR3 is TGTGCCAGCAGTTCCCGACAGGGCAATCAGCCCCAGCATTTT. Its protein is CASSSRQGNQPQHF.

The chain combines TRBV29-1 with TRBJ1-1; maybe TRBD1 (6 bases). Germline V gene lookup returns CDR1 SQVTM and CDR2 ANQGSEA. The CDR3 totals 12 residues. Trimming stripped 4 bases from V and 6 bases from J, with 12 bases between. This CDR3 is CSVGEGVPEAFF. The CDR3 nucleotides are TGCAGCGTTGGGGAGGGGGTCCCTGAAGCTTTCTTT.

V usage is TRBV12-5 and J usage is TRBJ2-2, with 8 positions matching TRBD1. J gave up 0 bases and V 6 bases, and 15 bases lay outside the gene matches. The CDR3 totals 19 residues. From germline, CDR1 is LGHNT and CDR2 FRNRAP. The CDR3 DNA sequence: TGTGCTAGTGGCTACAGCCGGGACAGGCAAAACGCGAACACCGGGGAGCTGTTTTTT. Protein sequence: CASGYSRDRQNANTGELFF.

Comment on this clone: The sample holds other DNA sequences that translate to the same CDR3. The CDR3 DNA sequence: TGTGCCAGCAGCGTAGGGGCAGGAAGCTCCTACAATGAGCAGTTCTTC. Its translation: CASSVGAGSSYNEQFF. The rearrangement joins TRBV9 to TRBJ2-1, with D hard to call. V shed 0 bases and J shed 0 bases, with 10 bases lying between them. This CDR3 comprises 16 residues. CDR1 is SGDLS, CDR2 YYNGEE, per germline.

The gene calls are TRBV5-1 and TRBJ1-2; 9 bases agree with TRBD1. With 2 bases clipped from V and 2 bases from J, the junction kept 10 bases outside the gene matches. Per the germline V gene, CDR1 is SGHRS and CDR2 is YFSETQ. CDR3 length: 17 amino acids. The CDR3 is CASSFGSSGQGNYGYTF. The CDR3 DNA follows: TGCGCCAGCAGCTTTGGTTCCTCGGGACAGGGAAACTATGGCTACACCTTC.

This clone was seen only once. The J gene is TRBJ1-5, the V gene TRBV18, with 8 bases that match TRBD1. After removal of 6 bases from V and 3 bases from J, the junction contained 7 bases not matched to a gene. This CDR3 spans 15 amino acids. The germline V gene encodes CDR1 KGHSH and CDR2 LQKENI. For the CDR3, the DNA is TGTGCCAGCTCTCCGGGGGGACAGGTCAATCAGCCCCAGCATTTT. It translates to CASSPGGQVNQPQHF. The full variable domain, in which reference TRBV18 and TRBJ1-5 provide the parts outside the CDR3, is NAGVMQNPRHLVRRRGQEARLRCSPMKGHSHVYWYRQLPEEGLKFMVYLQKENIIDESGMPKERFSAEFPKEGPSILRIQQVVRGDSAAYFCASSPGGQVNQPQHFGDGTRLSIL.

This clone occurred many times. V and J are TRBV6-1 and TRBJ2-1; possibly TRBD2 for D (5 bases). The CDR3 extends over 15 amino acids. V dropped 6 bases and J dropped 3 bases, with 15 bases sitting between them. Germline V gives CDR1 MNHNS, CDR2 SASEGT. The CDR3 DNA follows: TGTGCCAGCAGGACCCCCCAGCGGCTCTACAATGAGCAGTTCTTC. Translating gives CASRTPQRLYNEQFF.

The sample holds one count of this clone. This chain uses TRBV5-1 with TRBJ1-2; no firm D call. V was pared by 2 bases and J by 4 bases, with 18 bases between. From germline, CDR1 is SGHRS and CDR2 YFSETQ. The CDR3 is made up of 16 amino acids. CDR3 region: CASSFGDTRDSYGYTF. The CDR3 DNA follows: TGCGCCAGCAGCTTTGGAGACACCCGGGATAGCTATGGCTACACCTTC. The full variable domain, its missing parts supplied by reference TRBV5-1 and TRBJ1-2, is KAGVTQTPRYLIKTRGQQVTLSCSPISGHRSVSWYQQTPGQGLQFLFEYFSETQRNKGNFPGRFSGRQFSNSRSEMNVSTLELGDSALYLCASSFGDTRDSYGYTFGSGTRLTVV.

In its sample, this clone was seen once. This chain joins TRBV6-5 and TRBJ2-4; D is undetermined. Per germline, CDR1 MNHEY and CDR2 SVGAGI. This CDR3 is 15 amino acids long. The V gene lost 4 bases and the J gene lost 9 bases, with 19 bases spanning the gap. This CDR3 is CASSSPVRAPSIQYF. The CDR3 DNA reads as TGTGCCAGCAGTTCCCCCGTACGCGCCCCCTCCATTCAGTACTTC.

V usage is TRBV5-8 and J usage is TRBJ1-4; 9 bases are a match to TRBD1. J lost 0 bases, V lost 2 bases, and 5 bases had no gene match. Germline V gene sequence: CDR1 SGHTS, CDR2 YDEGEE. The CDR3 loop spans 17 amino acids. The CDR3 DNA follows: TGTGCCAGCAGCTTTTTCGGGACAGGGCCAACTAATGAAAAACTGTTTTTT. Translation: CASSFFGTGPTNEKLFF.

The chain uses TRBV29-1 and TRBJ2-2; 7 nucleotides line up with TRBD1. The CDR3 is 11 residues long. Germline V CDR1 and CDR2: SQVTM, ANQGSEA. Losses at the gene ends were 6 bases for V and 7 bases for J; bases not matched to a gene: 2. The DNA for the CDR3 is TGCAGCGTAAACAGGGGCGGGGAGCTGTTTTTT. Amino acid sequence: CSVNRGGELFF.

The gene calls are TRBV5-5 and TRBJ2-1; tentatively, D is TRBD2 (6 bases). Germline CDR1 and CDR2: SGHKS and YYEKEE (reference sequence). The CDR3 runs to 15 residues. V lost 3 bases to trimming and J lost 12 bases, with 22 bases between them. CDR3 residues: CASSSLERAGRGQFF. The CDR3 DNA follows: TGTGCCAGCAGCTCTTTAGAGAGGGCCGGGAGAGGGCAGTTCTTC.

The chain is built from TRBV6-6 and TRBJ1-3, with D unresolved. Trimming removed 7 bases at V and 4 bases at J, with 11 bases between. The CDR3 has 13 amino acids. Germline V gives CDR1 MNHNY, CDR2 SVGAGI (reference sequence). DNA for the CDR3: TGTGCCAGCACCCCCCGAGAGGGAAACACCATATATTTT. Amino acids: CASTPREGNTIYF.